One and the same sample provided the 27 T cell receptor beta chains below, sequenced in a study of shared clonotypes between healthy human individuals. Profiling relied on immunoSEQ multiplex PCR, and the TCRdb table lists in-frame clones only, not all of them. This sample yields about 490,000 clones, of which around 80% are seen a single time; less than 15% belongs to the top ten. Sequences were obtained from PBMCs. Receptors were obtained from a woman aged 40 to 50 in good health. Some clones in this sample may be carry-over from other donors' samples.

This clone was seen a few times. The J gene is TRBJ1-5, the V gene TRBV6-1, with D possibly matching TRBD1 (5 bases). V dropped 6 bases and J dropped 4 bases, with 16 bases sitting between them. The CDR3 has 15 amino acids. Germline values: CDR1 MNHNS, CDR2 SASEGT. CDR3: CASSTLGGPNQPQHF. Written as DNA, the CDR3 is TGTGCCAGCAGCACACTGGGGGGACCGAATCAGCCCCAGCATTTT.

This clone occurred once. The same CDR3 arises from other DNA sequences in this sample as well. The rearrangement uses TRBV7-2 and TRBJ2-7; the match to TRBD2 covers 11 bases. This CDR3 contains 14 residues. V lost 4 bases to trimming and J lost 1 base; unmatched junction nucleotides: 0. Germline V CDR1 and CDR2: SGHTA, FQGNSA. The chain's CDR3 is CASSSSGRSYEQYF. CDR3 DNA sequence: TGTGCCAGCAGCTCTAGCGGGAGGTCCTACGAGCAGTACTTC.

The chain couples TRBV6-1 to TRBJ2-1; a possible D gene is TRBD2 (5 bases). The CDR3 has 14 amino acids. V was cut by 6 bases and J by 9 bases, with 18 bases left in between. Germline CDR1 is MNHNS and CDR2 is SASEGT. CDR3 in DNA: TGTGCCAGCAGGCCTCGGGGTTTCGTGAGTGAGCAGTTCTTC. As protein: CASRPRGFVSEQFF.

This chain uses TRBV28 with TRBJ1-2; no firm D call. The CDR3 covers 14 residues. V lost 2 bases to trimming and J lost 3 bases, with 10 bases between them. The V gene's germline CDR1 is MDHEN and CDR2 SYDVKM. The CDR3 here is CASSLRAGYYGYTF. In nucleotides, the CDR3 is TGTGCCAGCAGTTTACGGGCTGGATACTATGGCTACACCTTC.

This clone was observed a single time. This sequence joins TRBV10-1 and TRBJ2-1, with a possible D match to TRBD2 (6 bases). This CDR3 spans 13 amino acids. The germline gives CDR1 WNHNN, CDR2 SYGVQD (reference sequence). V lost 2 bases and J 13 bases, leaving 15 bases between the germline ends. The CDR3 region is CASSEDPSGTQFF. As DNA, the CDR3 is TGCGCCAGCAGTGAGGATCCCAGTGGGACTCAGTTCTTC.

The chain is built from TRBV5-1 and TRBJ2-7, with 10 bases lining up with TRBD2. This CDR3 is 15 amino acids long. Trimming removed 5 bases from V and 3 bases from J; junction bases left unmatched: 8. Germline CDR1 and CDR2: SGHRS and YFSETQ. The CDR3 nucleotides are TGCGCCAGCAGTCAGACTAGCGGGCTAAACTACGAGCAGTACTTC. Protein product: CASSQTSGLNYEQYF. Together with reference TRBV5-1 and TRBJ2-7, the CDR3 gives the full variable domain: KAGVTQTPRYLIKTRGQQVTLSCSPISGHRSVSWYQQTPGQGLQFLFEYFSETQRNKGNFPGRFSGRQFSNSRSEMNVSTLELGDSALYLCASSQTSGLNYEQYFGPGTRLTVT.

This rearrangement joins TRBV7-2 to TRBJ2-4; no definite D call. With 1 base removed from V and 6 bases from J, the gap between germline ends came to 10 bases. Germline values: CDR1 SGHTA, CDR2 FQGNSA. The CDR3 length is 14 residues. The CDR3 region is CASSLGALGNIQYF. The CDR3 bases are TGTGCCAGCAGCTTAGGGGCCCTAGGAAACATTCAGTACTTC. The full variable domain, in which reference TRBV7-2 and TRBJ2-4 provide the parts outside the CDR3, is GAGVSQSPSNKVTEKGKDVELRCDPISGHTALYWYRQSLGQGLEFLIYFQGNSAPDKSGLPSDRFSAERTGGSVSTLTIQRTQQEDSAVYLCASSLGALGNIQYFGAGTRLSVL.

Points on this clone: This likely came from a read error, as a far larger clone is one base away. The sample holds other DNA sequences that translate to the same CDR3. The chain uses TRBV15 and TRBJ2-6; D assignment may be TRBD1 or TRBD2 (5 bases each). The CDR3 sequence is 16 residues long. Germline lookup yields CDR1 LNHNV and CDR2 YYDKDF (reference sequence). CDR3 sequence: CATSRGGARGANVLTF. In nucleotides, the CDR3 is TGTGCCACCAGCAGAGGAGGGGCGCGTGGGGCCAACGTCCTAACTTTC.

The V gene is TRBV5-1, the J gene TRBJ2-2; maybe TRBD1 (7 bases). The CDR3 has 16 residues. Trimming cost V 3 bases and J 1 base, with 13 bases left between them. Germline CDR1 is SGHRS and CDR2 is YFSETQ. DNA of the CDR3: TGCGCCAGCAGCTGGGGGGACAGAGGGAACACCGGGGAGCTGTTTTTT. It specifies CASSWGDRGNTGELFF.

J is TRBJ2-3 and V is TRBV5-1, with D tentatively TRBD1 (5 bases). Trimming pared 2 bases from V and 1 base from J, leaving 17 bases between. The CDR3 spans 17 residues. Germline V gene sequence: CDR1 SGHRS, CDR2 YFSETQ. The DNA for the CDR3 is TGCGCCAGCAGCTTTGTGGCTGGGGCGCCGGGCACAGATACGCAGTATTTT. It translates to CASSFVAGAPGTDTQYF.

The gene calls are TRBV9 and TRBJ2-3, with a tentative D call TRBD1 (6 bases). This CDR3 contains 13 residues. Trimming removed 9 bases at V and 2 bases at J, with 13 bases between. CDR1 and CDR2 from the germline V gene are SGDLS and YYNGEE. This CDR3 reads CATNRVPTDTQYF. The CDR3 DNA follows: TGTGCCACGAACAGGGTACCCACAGATACGCAGTATTTT.

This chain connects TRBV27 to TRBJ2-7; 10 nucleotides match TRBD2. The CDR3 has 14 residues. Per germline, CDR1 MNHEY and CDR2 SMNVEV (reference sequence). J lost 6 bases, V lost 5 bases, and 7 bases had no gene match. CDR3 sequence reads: CASSVQREGAEQYF. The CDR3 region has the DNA TGTGCCAGCAGTGTTCAGCGGGAGGGCGCCGAGCAGTACTTC.

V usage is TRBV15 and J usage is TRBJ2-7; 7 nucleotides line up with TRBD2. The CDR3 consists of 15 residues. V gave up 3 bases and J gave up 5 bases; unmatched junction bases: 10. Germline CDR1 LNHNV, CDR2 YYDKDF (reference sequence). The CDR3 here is CATSSGEGGSNEQYF. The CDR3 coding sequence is TGTGCCACCAGCAGTGGGGAGGGAGGGTCCAACGAGCAGTACTTC.

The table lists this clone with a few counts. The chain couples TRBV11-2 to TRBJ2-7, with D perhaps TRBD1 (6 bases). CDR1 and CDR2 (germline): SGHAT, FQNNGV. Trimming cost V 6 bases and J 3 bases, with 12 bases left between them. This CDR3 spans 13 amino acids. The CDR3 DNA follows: TGTGCCAGCAGTCCCGGGACACGCTACGAGCAGTACTTC. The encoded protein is CASSPGTRYEQYF.

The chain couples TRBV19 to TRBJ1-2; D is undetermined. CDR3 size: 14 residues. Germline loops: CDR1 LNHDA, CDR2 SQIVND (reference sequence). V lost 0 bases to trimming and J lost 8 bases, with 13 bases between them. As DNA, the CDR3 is TGTGCCAGTAGTATAGATCACAGCAGAGAAGGCTACACCTTC. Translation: CASSIDHSREGYTF. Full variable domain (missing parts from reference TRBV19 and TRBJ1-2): DGGITQSPKYLFRKEGQNVTLSCEQNLNHDAMYWYRQDPGQGLRLIYYSQIVNDFQKGDIAEGYSVSREKKESFPLTVTSAQKNPTAFYLCASSIDHSREGYTFGSGTRLTVV.

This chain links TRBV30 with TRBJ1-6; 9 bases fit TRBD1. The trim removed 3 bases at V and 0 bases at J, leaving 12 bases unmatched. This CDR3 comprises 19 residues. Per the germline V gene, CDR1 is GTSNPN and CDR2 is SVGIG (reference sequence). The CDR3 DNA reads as TGTGCCTGGAGGGCAGGGACAGGGATCCTTGGCTCCTATAATTCACCCCTCCACTTT. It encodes CAWRAGTGILGSYNSPLHF. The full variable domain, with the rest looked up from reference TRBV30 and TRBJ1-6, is SQTIHQWPATLVQPVGSPLSLECTVEGTSNPNLYWYRQAAGRGLQLLFYSVGIGQISSEVPQNLSASRPQDRQFILSSKKLLLSDSGFYLCAWRAGTGILGSYNSPLHFGNGTRLTVT.

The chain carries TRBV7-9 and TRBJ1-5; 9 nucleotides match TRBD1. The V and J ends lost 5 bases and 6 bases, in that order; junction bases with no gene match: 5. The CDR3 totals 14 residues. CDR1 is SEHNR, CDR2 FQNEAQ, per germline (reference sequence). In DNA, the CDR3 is TGTGCCAGCAGCCTGACAGGGGGTCCTCAGCCCCAGCATTTT. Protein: CASSLTGGPQPQHF.

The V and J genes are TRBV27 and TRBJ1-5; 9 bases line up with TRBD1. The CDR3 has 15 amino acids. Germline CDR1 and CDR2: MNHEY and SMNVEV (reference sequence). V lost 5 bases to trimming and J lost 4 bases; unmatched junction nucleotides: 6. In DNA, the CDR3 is TGTGCCAGCAGTCAAACCGGGACAGGGAATCAGCCCCAGCATTTT. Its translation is CASSQTGTGNQPQHF.

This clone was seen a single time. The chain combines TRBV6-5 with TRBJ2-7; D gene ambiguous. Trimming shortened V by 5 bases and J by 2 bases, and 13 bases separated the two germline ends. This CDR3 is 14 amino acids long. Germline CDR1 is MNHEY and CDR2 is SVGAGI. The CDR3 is CASSASTTAYEQYF. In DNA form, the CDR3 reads TGTGCCAGCAGTGCCTCCACTACAGCCTACGAGCAGTACTTC.

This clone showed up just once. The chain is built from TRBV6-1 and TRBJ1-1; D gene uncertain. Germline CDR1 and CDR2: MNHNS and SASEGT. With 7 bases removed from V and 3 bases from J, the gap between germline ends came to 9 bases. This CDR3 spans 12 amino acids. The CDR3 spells CASKRWDTEAFF. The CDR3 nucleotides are TGTGCCAGCAAAAGGTGGGACACTGAAGCTTTCTTT.

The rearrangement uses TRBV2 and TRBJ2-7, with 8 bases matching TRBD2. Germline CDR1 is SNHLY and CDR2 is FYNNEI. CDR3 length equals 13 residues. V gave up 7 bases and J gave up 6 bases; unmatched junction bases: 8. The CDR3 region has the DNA TGTGCCAGCAAGCGGGGGCAGATAAGCGAGCAGTACTTC. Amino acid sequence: CASKRGQISEQYF. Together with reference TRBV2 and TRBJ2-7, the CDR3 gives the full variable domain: EPEVTQTPSHQVTQMGQEVILRCVPISNHLYFYWYRQILGQKVEFLVSFYNNEISEKSEIFDDQFSVERPDGSNFTLKIRSTKLEDSAMYFCASKRGQISEQYFGPGTRLTVT.

Here the CDR3 reads CASSQAWRGSSYEQYF. In nucleotides, the CDR3 is TGTGCCAGCAGCCAAGCCTGGCGGGGGAGCTCCTACGAGCAGTACTTC. This chain connects TRBV5-4 to TRBJ2-7; 7 bases are shared with TRBD2. There are 16 residues in the CDR3. The ends lost 4 bases at V and 0 bases at J; junction bases unmatched: 10. In germline, CDR1 is SGHNT, CDR2 YYREEE (reference sequence).

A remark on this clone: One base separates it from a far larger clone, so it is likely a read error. The CDR3 protein is CSGGTAQETQHF. CDR3 coding DNA: TGCAGCGGGGGGACAGCCCAAGAGACCCAGCACTTC. V is TRBV29-1 and J is TRBJ2-5, with 7 bases aligning to TRBD1. The germline V gene encodes CDR1 SQVTM and CDR2 ANQGSEA. The CDR3 totals 12 residues.

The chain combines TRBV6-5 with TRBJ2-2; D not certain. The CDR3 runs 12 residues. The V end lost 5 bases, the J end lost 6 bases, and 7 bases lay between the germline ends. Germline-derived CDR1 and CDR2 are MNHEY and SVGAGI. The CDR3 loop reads CASSARPGELFF. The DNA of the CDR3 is TGTGCCAGCAGTGCCCGCCCCGGGGAGCTGTTTTTT.

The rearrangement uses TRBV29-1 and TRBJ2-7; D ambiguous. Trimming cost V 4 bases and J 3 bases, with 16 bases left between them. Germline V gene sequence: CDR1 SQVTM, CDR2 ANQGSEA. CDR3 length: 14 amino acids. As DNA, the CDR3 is TGCAGCGTTGTCTTGGATGGAAAGGGCTACGAGCAGTACTTC. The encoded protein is CSVVLDGKGYEQYF.

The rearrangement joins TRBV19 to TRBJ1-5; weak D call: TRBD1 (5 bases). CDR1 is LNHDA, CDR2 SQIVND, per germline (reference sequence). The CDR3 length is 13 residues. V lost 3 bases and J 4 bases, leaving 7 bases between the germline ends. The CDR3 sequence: CASSIGQNQPQHF. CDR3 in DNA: TGTGCCAGTAGTATTGGACAAAATCAGCCCCAGCATTTT.

This chain's CDR3 is CASGGGEQYF. The CDR3 DNA follows: TGTGCCAGCGGGGGCGGGGAGCAGTACTTC. The chain is built from TRBV28 and TRBJ2-7; tentative D call: TRBD1 (6 bases). V dropped 8 bases and J dropped 7 bases, with 9 bases sitting between them. CDR3 length: 10 residues. Germline V gene data show CDR1 as MDHEN and CDR2 as SYDVKM.